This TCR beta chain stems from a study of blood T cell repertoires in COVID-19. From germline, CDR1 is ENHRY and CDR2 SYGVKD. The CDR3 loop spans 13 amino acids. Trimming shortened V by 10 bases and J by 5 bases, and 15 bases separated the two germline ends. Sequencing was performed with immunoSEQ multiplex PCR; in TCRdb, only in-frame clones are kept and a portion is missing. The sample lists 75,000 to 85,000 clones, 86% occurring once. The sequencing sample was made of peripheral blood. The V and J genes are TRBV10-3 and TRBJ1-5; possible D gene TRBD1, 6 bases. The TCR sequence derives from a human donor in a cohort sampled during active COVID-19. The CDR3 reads CATKTGSDQPQHF. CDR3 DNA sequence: TGTGCCACCAAAACAGGGTCTGATCAGCCCCAGCATTTT.